This paragraph reports one TCR beta chain. Germline V gene lookup returns CDR1 SGHRS and CDR2 YFSETQ. The ends lost 0 bases at V and 7 bases at J; junction bases unmatched: 13. The CDR3 sequence is 18 residues long. The PCR ran on 60 Vbeta and 13 Jbeta primers. Data came from immunoSEQ multiplex PCR; TCRdb stores just in-frame clones and leaves some out. The table shows roughly 120,000 clones, with 77% occurring only once. This sample was taken from a study of cytomegalovirus exposure and HLA in healthy donors. The sample was PBMCs. The origin of this receptor is a human donor in good health. V gene TRBV5-1 combines with J gene TRBJ2-1; TRBD2 matches at 10 bases. The CDR3 nucleotides read TGCGCCAGCAGCTTGGCGAACCTCCTAGCGGGGGAGTGGAATGAGCAGTTCTTC. Translation: CASSLANLLAGEWNEQFF.